Listed below are T cell receptor beta chains from one sample, sequenced in a study of T cells in Graves' hyperthyroidism and ophthalmopathy. One entry per CDR3 protein, called by TCRdb with MiXCR from the multiplex PCR reads. The top ten clones hold roughly 35% of a sample with fewer than 450,000 distinct CDR3 sequences, roughly a sixth of them seen once. Sequenced input: blood. Receptor source: a woman between 25 and 40 years old with Graves' hyperthyroidism that later progressed to Graves' ophthalmopathy. Both conserved end residues are part of each CDR3. Each record gives: J gene, V gene, clone size, D gene, CDR3 protein, CDR3 DNA. D genes are given only for firm matches. Clone sizes are given selectively: once, few, many, or a class where the clone is expanded.

J: TRBJ1-2
V: TRBV13
size: -
D: -
CDR3: CASSLSRYGYTF
DNA: TGTGCCAGCAGCTTATCCCGGTATGGCTACACCTTC

J: TRBJ1-2
V: TRBV20-1
size: many
D: -
CDR3: CSARSVAGPRSNYGYTF
DNA: TGCAGTGCTAGATCGGTCGCCGGACCAAGATCAAACTATGGCTACACCTTC

J: TRBJ1-2
V: TRBV10-3
size: -
D: TRBD1
CDR3: CAISDPDRGPVAPNYGYTF
DNA: TGTGCCATCAGTGACCCGGACAGGGGGCCGGTTGCCCCTAACTATGGCTACACCTTC

J: TRBJ1-4
V: TRBV5-1
size: -
D: -
CDR3: CASSSRSRATNEKLFF
DNA: TGCGCCAGCAGCTCAAGATCCAGGGCAACTAATGAAAAACTGTTTTTT

J: TRBJ2-7
V: TRBV6-2/TRBV6-3
size: few
D: TRBD1
CDR3: CASSPEGGAYRYEQYF
DNA: TGTGCCAGCAGTCCCGAAGGGGGCGCGTATCGCTACGAGCAGTACTTC

J: TRBJ1-2
V: TRBV24-1
size: many
D: -
CDR3: CATSDLGTNGYTF
DNA: TGTGCCACCAGTGATCTTGGGACTAATGGCTACACCTTC

J: TRBJ1-2
V: TRBV4-3
size: -
D: TRBD1
CDR3: CASSQGDRKNYGYTF
DNA: TGCGCCAGCAGCCAAGGGGACAGGAAAAACTATGGCTACACCTTC

J: TRBJ1-3
V: TRBV30
size: -
D: TRBD1
CDR3: CAWTPGQSGNTIYF
DNA: TGTGCCTGGACCCCGGGACAGTCTGGAAACACCATATATTTT

J: TRBJ2-5
V: TRBV4-1
size: -
D: TRBD2
CDR3: CASSHSPLAGGTQYF
DNA: TGCGCCAGCAGCCATTCCCCCCTAGCGGGGGGGACCCAGTACTTC

J: TRBJ2-2
V: TRBV10-3
size: few
D: TRBD2
CDR3: CAISESRGTSGGADTGELFF
DNA: TGTGCCATCAGTGAGTCCAGGGGTACTAGCGGGGGGGCGGACACCGGGGAGCTGTTTTTT

J: TRBJ1-1
V: TRBV27
size: many
D: -
CDR3: CASSLRGVVTEAFF
DNA: TGTGCCAGCAGTTTAAGGGGGGTAGTCACTGAAGCTTTCTTT

J: TRBJ2-7
V: TRBV7-2
size: many
D: -
CDR3: CASKRGGSSYEQYF
DNA: TGTGCCAGCAAGAGGGGGGGAAGCTCTTACGAGCAGTACTTC

J: TRBJ1-3
V: TRBV7-9
size: -
D: -
CDR3: CASSLARAGNTIYF
DNA: TGTGCCAGCAGCTTAGCCAGGGCTGGAAACACCATATATTTT

J: TRBJ2-7
V: TRBV6-1
size: -
D: -
CDR3: CASSEGSGYTFHEQYF
DNA: TGTGCCAGCAGTGAAGGGTCAGGGTACACTTTCCACGAGCAGTACTTC

J: TRBJ1-5
V: TRBV6-1
size: many
D: -
CDR3: CASSLLGVVRFERPQHF
DNA: TGTGCCAGCAGTTTGCTAGGGGTCGTCAGGTTTGAACGGCCCCAGCATTTT

J: TRBJ1-1
V: TRBV28
size: many
D: -
CDR3: CASSLREEAFF
DNA: TGTGCCAGCAGTTTAAGGGAAGAAGCTTTCTTT

J: TRBJ1-2
V: TRBV6-2/TRBV6-3
size: many
D: TRBD1
CDR3: CASSWDRGLSHNYGYTF
DNA: TGTGCCAGCAGTTGGGACAGGGGGCTGTCTCATAACTATGGCTACACCTTC

J: TRBJ2-1
V: TRBV29-1
size: -
D: TRBD2
CDR3: CSVGGTSADSYNEQFF
DNA: TGCAGCGTTGGGGGGACTAGCGCTGACTCCTACAATGAGCAGTTCTTC

J: TRBJ2-1
V: TRBV18
size: many
D: -
CDR3: CASSPLGLRGYNEQFF
DNA: TGTGCCAGCTCACCACTAGGATTACGGGGCTACAATGAGCAGTTCTTC

J: TRBJ1-3
V: TRBV6-1
size: few
D: -
CDR3: CAANSGAGNTIYF
DNA: TGTGCGGCCAATTCGGGGGCTGGAAACACCATATATTTT

J: TRBJ2-2
V: TRBV7-9
size: -
D: TRBD2
CDR3: CASTYSGNAGELFF
DNA: TGTGCCAGCACTTATAGCGGGAACGCCGGGGAGCTGTTTTTT

J: TRBJ1-1
V: TRBV18
size: many
D: -
CDR3: CASSPGYLGSEAFF
DNA: TGTGCCAGCTCACCAGGGTACTTGGGCTCTGAAGCTTTCTTT

J: TRBJ1-4
V: TRBV28
size: -
D: TRBD1
CDR3: CASRATGAGEKLFF
DNA: TGTGCCAGCAGAGCGACAGGGGCTGGTGAAAAACTGTTTTTT

J: TRBJ2-7
V: TRBV28
size: many
D: -
CDR3: CASSLFSTEGEQYF
DNA: TGTGCCAGCAGTTTATTCTCAACAGAGGGCGAGCAGTACTTC

J: TRBJ1-5
V: TRBV5-6
size: -
D: -
CDR3: CASSSGTEYSNQPQHF
DNA: TGTGCCAGCAGCTCGGGAACAGAATATAGCAATCAGCCCCAGCATTTT

J: TRBJ2-7
V: TRBV27
size: -
D: -
CDR3: CASSPSGAEQYF
DNA: TGTGCCAGCAGTCCTTCGGGTGCCGAGCAGTACTTC

J: TRBJ1-2
V: TRBV30
size: -
D: -
CDR3: CSWSGDLYGGYTF
DNA: TGTTCCTGGAGTGGGGACCTCTATGGGGGCTACACCTTC

J: TRBJ2-1
V: TRBV7-8
size: -
D: -
CDR3: CASSLGVRGRSYNEQFF
DNA: TGTGCCAGCAGCTTAGGGGTCCGTGGGAGGAGTTACAATGAGCAGTTCTTC

J: TRBJ2-7
V: TRBV7-9
size: many
D: -
CDR3: CANSRERGSYEQYF
DNA: TGTGCCAACAGCCGCGAACGCGGATCCTACGAGCAGTACTTC

J: TRBJ2-1
V: TRBV10-3
size: -
D: -
CDR3: CAISSSTYNEQFF
DNA: TGTGCCATCAGTTCCTCTACCTACAATGAGCAGTTCTTC

J: TRBJ2-3
V: TRBV20-1
size: many
D: -
CDR3: CSALDGVKLRTDTQYF
DNA: TGCAGTGCTCTGGACGGAGTGAAGCTTAGGACAGATACGCAGTATTTT

J: TRBJ1-2
V: TRBV4-2
size: few
D: -
CDR3: CASSQEAWQAIYGYTF
DNA: TGTGCCAGCAGCCAAGAGGCCTGGCAAGCTATCTATGGCTACACCTTC